Listed here are 20 T cell receptor beta chains from one sample, sequenced in a study of T cells in Graves' hyperthyroidism and ophthalmopathy. Authors of the study amplified TCR beta CDR3 regions from RNA transcripts. First-round RT-PCR targeting the TCR CDR3 was performed with the HTBI primer set. TCRdb reprocessed the multiplex PCR reads with MiXCR, giving one entry per CDR3 protein. The data show about 590,000 distinct CDR3 sequences, with approximately 14% seen just once and about 7% held by the top ten. The sequenced material came from blood. These receptors all stem from a woman aged 25 to 39 with Graves' hyperthyroidism.

There are many counts of this clonotype. CDR3 amino acids: CASSLTGTGDYEQYF. The DNA for the CDR3 is TGCGCCAGCAGCCTGACCGGGACAGGAGACTACGAGCAGTACTTC. The rearrangement links TRBV5-1 to TRBJ2-7, with 8 bases aligning to TRBD1. Germline CDR1 is SGHRS and CDR2 is YFSETQ. V dropped 4 bases and J dropped 3; count of bases not matched to a gene: 9. The CDR3 sequence is 15 residues long.

The chain employs TRBV9 and TRBJ2-3, with TRBD2 matching over 9 bases. The trim removed 0 bases at V and 3 bases at J, leaving 2 bases unmatched. Germline values: CDR1 SGDLS, CDR2 YYNGEE. The CDR3 consists of 15 residues. As DNA, the CDR3 is TGTGCCAGCAGCGTAGGTAGCGGGAGTACAGATACGCAGTATTTT. Translation: CASSVGSGSTDTQYF.

This clonotype has at least ten counts. V usage is TRBV27 and J usage is TRBJ2-7, with 10 bases that match TRBD1. This CDR3 has 15 amino acids. V lost 5 bases and J lost 2; bases outside the gene matches: 6. Germline assignment: CDR1 MNHEY and CDR2 SMNVEV (reference sequence). The CDR3 loop is CASSGTGAPPYEQYF. CDR3 coding DNA: TGTGCCAGCAGTGGGACAGGGGCCCCCCCCTACGAGCAGTACTTC.

The chain carries TRBV7-6 and TRBJ2-2; D may correspond to TRBD1 or TRBD2 (6 bases each). The CDR3 has 16 residues. CDR1 is SGHVS and CDR2 is FNYEAQ in the germline V gene. V was cut by 5 bases and J by 5 bases, with 18 bases left in between. In DNA, the CDR3 is TGTGCCAGCAGCCAAAGGGGGGCAGGGGAAACCGGGGAGCTGTTTTTT. Residues: CASSQRGAGETGELFF.

Many counts were recorded for this clonotype. The rearrangement joins TRBV6-2 or TRBV6-3 to TRBJ2-7, with D possibly TRBD1 on 5 matching bases. The V gene's germline CDR1 is MNHEY and CDR2 SVGEGT. This CDR3 region has 13 residues. V was trimmed by 4 bases and J by 2 bases, leaving 9 bases between them. CDR3 region: CASSSGFTYEQYF. The CDR3 DNA is TGTGCCAGCAGTTCAGGGTTCACCTACGAGCAGTACTTC.

This clonotype was observed many times. The rearrangement joins TRBV2 to TRBJ2-5; 10 positions match TRBD1. Germline CDR1 SNHLY, CDR2 FYNNEI. The CDR3 sequence is 13 residues long. J lost 5 bases, V lost 6 bases, and 3 bases had no gene match. The DNA for the CDR3 is TGTGCCAGCAGCGACAGGGGGCGGGAGACCCAGTACTTC. This gives the protein CASSDRGRETQYF.

This clonotype showed up many times. The V call is TRBV12-3 or TRBV12-4, the J call TRBJ2-1; TRBD2 matches at 7 bases. Germline trimming cut 6 bases from V and 3 bases from J; bases unmatched to any gene: 11. This CDR3 spans 16 amino acids. CDR3 region: CASSSMLAEGYNEQFF. The CDR3 nucleotides read TGTGCCAGCAGCTCGATGCTAGCGGAGGGCTACAATGAGCAGTTCTTC.

This chain connects TRBV5-6 to TRBJ1-1, with a weak D call TRBD1 (5 bases). Trimming stripped 0 bases from V and 2 bases from J, with 11 bases between. Germline CDR1 SGHDT, CDR2 YYEEEE. This CDR3 has 15 amino acids. The chain's CDR3 is CASSLARVLNTEAFF. Written as DNA, the CDR3 is TGTGCCAGCAGCTTGGCCAGGGTTCTAAACACTGAAGCTTTCTTT.

In its sample, this clonotype was seen a few times. V is TRBV5-6 and J is TRBJ1-3; D gene ambiguous. The CDR3 sequence is 17 residues long. The V end was cut by 4 bases, the J end by 0 bases, with 17 bases between. Germline lookup yields CDR1 SGHDT and CDR2 YYEEEE. This chain's CDR3 is CASSSLVRVISGNTIYF. DNA for the CDR3: TGTGCCAGCAGCAGCCTGGTTAGGGTCATCTCTGGAAACACCATATATTTT. Full variable domain (outside the CDR3, taken from reference TRBV5-6 and TRBJ1-3): DAGVTQSPTHLIKTRGQQVTLRCSPKSGHDTVSWYQQALGQGPQFIFQYYEEEERQRGNFPDRFSGHQFPNYSSELNVNALLLGDSALYLCASSSLVRVISGNTIYFGEGSWLTVV.

The chain has TRBV20-1 and TRBJ1-2; D is perhaps TRBD1 (5 bases). The V gene's germline CDR1 is DFQATT and CDR2 SNEGSKA (reference sequence). Trimming stripped 6 bases from V and 5 bases from J, with 25 bases between. This CDR3 region has 16 residues. CDR3: CSANTGTATFSYGYTF. In nucleotides, the CDR3 is TGCAGTGCCAACACCGGGACTGCTACTTTCTCTTATGGCTACACCTTC.

This clonotype was observed at least ten times. V usage is TRBV3-1 and J usage is TRBJ1-5; D not certain. There are 16 residues in the CDR3. Germline V gives CDR1 LGHDT, CDR2 YNNKEL (reference sequence). Trimming took off 2 bases at V and 5 bases at J, with 16 bases between the two ends. CDR3 residues: CASSQNGRHLDQPQHF. The DNA for the CDR3 is TGTGCCAGCAGCCAAAACGGTAGGCACTTGGATCAGCCCCAGCATTTT.

The rearrangement uses TRBV6-2 or TRBV6-3 and TRBJ2-1; TRBD2 agrees at 13 bases. CDR1 and CDR2 from the germline V gene are MNHEY and SVGEGT. CDR3 length: 15 residues. J lost 5 bases, V lost 6 bases, and 4 bases had no gene match. CDR3 nucleotides: TGTGCCAGCAGACCCGGACTAGCGGGAGACAATGAGCAGTTCTTC. Protein: CASRPGLAGDNEQFF.

This clonotype was detected a few times. The V call is TRBV7-9, the J call TRBJ1-2; the D is unclear. Germline-derived CDR1 and CDR2 are SEHNR and FQNEAQ (reference sequence). Trimming cost V 5 bases and J 8 bases, with 24 bases left between them. The CDR3 covers 16 residues. CDR3 sequence (DNA): TGTGCCAGCAGCGCTACCAGGAGCCTCCTCCGGGAGGGCTACACCTTC. It codes for CASSATRSLLREGYTF.

CDR3 in DNA: TGTGCCAGCAGCCAGGGCGTGGGGGCCAACGTCCTGACTTTC. Protein sequence: CASSQGVGANVLTF. This chain uses TRBV3-1 with TRBJ2-6; D is undetermined. This CDR3 spans 14 amino acids. Trimming removed 3 bases from V and 4 bases from J, with 7 bases in between. In germline, CDR1 is LGHDT, CDR2 YNNKEL (reference sequence). The whole variable domain, remainder taken from reference TRBV3-1 and TRBJ2-6, is DTAVSQTPKYLVTQMGNDKSIKCEQNLGHDTMYWYKQDSKKFLKIMFSYNNKELIINETVPNRFSPKSPDKAHLNLHINSLELGDSAVYFCASSQGVGANVLTFGAGSRLTVL.

Ten or more counts support this clonotype. This chain connects TRBV6-2 or TRBV6-3 to TRBJ2-1, with 14 bases identical to TRBD2. The CDR3 sequence is 14 residues long. The trim removed 8 bases at V and 11 bases at J, leaving 8 bases unmatched. Germline CDR1 reads MNHEY; CDR2 reads SVGEGT. The DNA for the CDR3 is TGTGCCAGCGTATCGGGACTAGCGGGAGTACAGCAGTTCTTC. As protein: CASVSGLAGVQQFF.

J is TRBJ1-2 and V is TRBV20-1; D gene ambiguous. V was trimmed by 3 bases and J by 4 bases, leaving 12 bases between them. The germline V gene has CDR1 DFQATT and CDR2 SNEGSKA (reference sequence). This CDR3 contains 13 residues. The CDR3 bases are TGCAGTGCTAGCAACATAAAGGTCTATGGCTACACCTTC. Amino acids: CSASNIKVYGYTF.

At least ten counts were recorded for this clonotype. The chain combines TRBV12-5 with TRBJ2-5, with D perhaps matching TRBD2 (5 bases). Germline V lookup: CDR1 LGHNT, CDR2 FRNRAP. Trimming took 0 bases from V and 4 from J, leaving 12 bases between them. CDR3 size: 15 residues. CDR3 region: CASGLVSGSLETQYF. CDR3 coding DNA: TGTGCTAGTGGTTTGGTATCTGGGAGTCTAGAGACCCAGTACTTC.

In its sample, this clonotype was seen many times. V usage is TRBV10-3 and J usage is TRBJ1-2; D is unresolved. Germline CDR1 is ENHRY and CDR2 is SYGVKD. Trimming removed 3 bases at V and 0 bases at J, with 11 bases between. CDR3 length equals 15 residues. CDR3 protein: CAISDGRTANYGYTF. CDR3 coding DNA: TGTGCCATCAGTGATGGCAGGACGGCTAACTATGGCTACACCTTC.

This clonotype has a handful of counts. This chain links TRBV29-1 with TRBJ1-2; TRBD1 agrees at 9 bases. CDR3 length: 12 residues. Germline loops: CDR1 SQVTM, CDR2 ANQGSEA. V was clipped by 7 bases and J by 2 bases; unmatched bases: 2. DNA for the CDR3: TGCAGCGCTGGGACAGGGAACTATGGCTACACCTTC. Its translation: CSAGTGNYGYTF.

In its sample, this clonotype was seen a few times. V and J are TRBV5-1 and TRBJ2-2; the match to TRBD2 covers 8 bases. The germline gives CDR1 SGHRS, CDR2 YFSETQ. The trim removed 2 bases at V and 7 bases at J, leaving 10 bases unmatched. The CDR3 has 16 amino acids. CDR3 in amino acids: CASSLREAGAVGELFF. The CDR3 DNA reads TGCGCCAGCAGCTTAAGGGAAGCGGGAGCGGTCGGGGAGCTGTTTTTT.